One sample yielded the 26 T cell receptor beta chains listed below, sequenced in a study of regulatory T cells in long-lasting Graves disease. The time point is: newly diagnosed GD, antithyroid drugs for less than 3 months. The TCR library used RNA extracted from PBMCs. TCR beta libraries were built with iRepertoire HTBI primers and Arm-PCR of CDR3 regions. TCRdb processed the multiplex PCR reads anew with MiXCR; each CDR3 protein has one entry. The sample records about 620,000 distinct CDR3 sequences, 16% being singletons. The same data also contributed to another study, on T cells in Graves' hyperthyroidism and ophthalmopathy.

Here the sequenced sample was peripheral blood mononuclear cells (PBMCs), taken at new diagnosis, from a patient treated with antithyroid drugs. These receptors were obtained from a woman in her 30s with Graves disease.

In its sample, this clonotype was seen a few times. The chain is built from TRBV7-2 and TRBJ2-4, with a possible D match to TRBD1 (5 bases). With 5 bases removed from V and 3 bases from J, the gap between germline ends came to 17 bases. CDR3 size: 16 residues. Looked up from germline, CDR1 is SGHTA and CDR2 is FQGNSA. The CDR3 reads CASSQPDRNFKNIQYF. CDR3 nucleotide sequence: TGTGCCAGCAGCCAGCCCGACAGAAACTTCAAAAACATTCAGTACTTC.

This clonotype was seen many times. Here the CDR3 reads CASSPSGGDNGYTF. The CDR3 nucleotides are TGTGCCAGCTCACCGTCGGGTGGGGACAATGGCTACACCTTC. The chain uses TRBV18 and TRBJ1-2, with a weak D call TRBD1 (6 bases). Trimming stripped 3 bases from V and 6 bases from J, with 14 bases between. The CDR3 spans 14 residues. Germline lookup yields CDR1 KGHSH and CDR2 LQKENI.

This chain connects TRBV30 to TRBJ2-1; tentative D call: TRBD2 (6 bases). The length of the CDR3 is 14 residues. Germline V gene data show CDR1 as GTSNPN and CDR2 as SVGIG (reference sequence). V lost 3 bases and J 6 bases, leaving 15 bases between the germline ends. In nucleotides, the CDR3 is TGTGCCTGGAGACCGGCGGGGTTCGGCAATGAGCAGTTCTTC. This sequence encodes CAWRPAGFGNEQFF.

This clonotype was picked up many times. The chain couples TRBV2 to TRBJ1-2; 10 bases align to TRBD1. Trimming cost V 7 bases and J 8 bases; bases outside gene matches: 10. The CDR3 spans 14 residues. Germline V lookup: CDR1 SNHLY, CDR2 FYNNEI. CDR3 region: CASTPLDRGRGYTF. DNA for the CDR3: TGTGCCAGCACCCCTCTGGACAGGGGGAGAGGCTACACCTTC.

V is TRBV5-1 and J is TRBJ2-7; tentatively, D is TRBD1 (6 bases). The V gene's germline CDR1 is SGHRS and CDR2 YFSETQ. The CDR3 covers 16 residues. The V end lost 0 bases, the J end lost 2 bases, and 15 bases lay between the germline ends. CDR3 DNA: TGCGCCAGCAGCTTGGGACCCCGGGACACCGCCTACGAGCAGTACTTC. Amino acid sequence: CASSLGPRDTAYEQYF.

This clonotype was recorded at least ten times. The CDR3 coding sequence is TGTGCCAGCAGTCCTTCCGACAGGGCCAGGAGGCGGACTGAAGCTTTCTTT. Its protein is CASSPSDRARRRTEAFF. V is TRBV6-1 and J is TRBJ1-1, with TRBD1 matching over 7 bases. The CDR3 runs 17 residues. The germline CDR1 and CDR2 sequences are MNHNS and SASEGT. The V segment lost 5 bases and the J segment 5 bases; nucleotides outside the gene matches: 17.

The chain employs TRBV18 and TRBJ2-3; D uncertain. Looked up from germline, CDR1 is KGHSH and CDR2 is LQKENI. CDR3 length equals 15 residues. Deletions cut 5 bases from V and 1 base from J, with 13 bases between. CDR3 coding DNA: TGTGCCAGCTCAGCCTATCTCGGCGGCACAGATACGCAGTATTTT. Translated, it gives CASSAYLGGTDTQYF.

The sample holds many counts of this clonotype. CDR3 region: CASSSATNEKLFF. The DNA for the CDR3 is TGTGCCAGCAGTTCAGCAACTAATGAAAAACTGTTTTTT. The chain links TRBV12-3 or TRBV12-4 to TRBJ1-4; no firm D call. The CDR3 runs 13 residues. Trimming stripped 4 bases from V and 0 bases from J, with 3 bases between.

This sequence joins TRBV30 and TRBJ2-7, with no clear D. In germline, CDR1 is GTSNPN, CDR2 SVGIG (reference sequence). The CDR3 loop spans 14 amino acids. Trimming took off 3 bases at V and 3 bases at J, with 15 bases between the two ends. CDR3 sequence reads: CAWRAQLPYYEQYF. The DNA of the CDR3 is TGTGCCTGGAGGGCCCAACTACCGTACTACGAGCAGTACTTC.

CDR3 protein: CASSSPPKTGFLSGANVLTF. The CDR3, as DNA: TGTGCCAGCAGTTCGCCGCCGAAGACAGGGTTTCTATCTGGGGCCAACGTCCTGACTTTC. The V call is TRBV28, the J call TRBJ2-6; 7 nucleotides line up with TRBD1. This CDR3 contains 20 residues. The junction had 16 bases not matched to a gene; V was cut back by 4 bases and J by 1 base. CDR1 and CDR2 (germline): MDHEN, SYDVKM.

Only a few counts were recorded for this clonotype. The chain is built from TRBV20-1 and TRBJ1-5; D is unresolved. Germline assignment: CDR1 DFQATT and CDR2 SNEGSKA (reference sequence). V was trimmed by 0 bases and J by 7 bases, leaving 16 bases between them. The CDR3 consists of 15 residues. DNA for the CDR3: TGCAGTGCTAGAGATATTGGGCTCCCCGGGCAGCCCCAGCATTTT. Translating gives CSARDIGLPGQPQHF.

The chain recombines TRBV6-2 or TRBV6-3 with TRBJ2-7; D may be TRBD2 (6 bases). The CDR3 totals 14 residues. Trimming left V 10 bases short and J 3 bases short, with 19 bases between. Looked up from germline, CDR1 is MNHEY and CDR2 is SVGEGT. In DNA, the CDR3 is TGTGCCACTACCGTCGGAGGGGTTAGCTACGAGCAGTACTTC. This codes for CATTVGGVSYEQYF.

This clonotype came up a few times. The CDR3 here is CASSPLGEKLFF. CDR3 bases: TGTGCCAGCAGCCCCTTGGGCGAAAAACTGTTTTTT. V usage is TRBV7-2 and J usage is TRBJ1-4; D ambiguous. CDR3 length: 12 residues. The V gene's germline CDR1 is SGHTA and CDR2 FQGNSA. The V end was cut by 5 bases, the J end by 8 bases, with 9 bases between.

The sample holds many counts of this clonotype. The chain uses TRBV28 and TRBJ2-3; 9 bases fit TRBD2. In germline, CDR1 is MDHEN, CDR2 SYDVKM. The CDR3 spans 11 residues. CDR3 DNA sequence: TGTGGAATTAGCGGGAGAGAGGTGCAGTATTTT. It encodes CGISGREVQYF.

This clonotype was seen ten or more times. V is TRBV12-3 or TRBV12-4 and J is TRBJ2-1; 11 bases agree with TRBD2. This CDR3 has 15 residues. J was trimmed by 7 bases and V by 8 bases; bases with no gene match: 10. The CDR3 region is CASGRTSGSFNEQFF. DNA of the CDR3: TGTGCCAGCGGACGTACTAGCGGGAGTTTTAATGAGCAGTTCTTC.

This clonotype occurred many times. This sequence joins TRBV6-1 and TRBJ1-2, with D maybe TRBD1 (5 bases). Trimming removed 6 bases at V and 4 bases at J, with 15 bases between. The CDR3 has 14 residues. Germline V gene data show CDR1 as MNHNS and CDR2 as SASEGT. The CDR3 loop reads CASRNFRDLYGYTF. DNA of the CDR3: TGTGCCAGCAGGAACTTCAGGGACCTCTATGGCTACACCTTC.

V gene TRBV19 combines with J gene TRBJ1-6, with D perhaps matching TRBD1 (5 bases). CDR1 LNHDA and CDR2 SQIVND come from the germline V gene (reference sequence). Trimming pared 3 bases from V and 16 bases from J, leaving 13 bases between. The CDR3 consists of 12 residues. The DNA for the CDR3 is TGTGCCAGTAGTATTTGGGCCGGGACTCTCCACTTT. This translates into CASSIWAGTLHF.

The DNA for the CDR3 is TGTGCCAGCAGCTACGCCGAGCTAACCGGGCCCAACGCCTATGGCTACACCTTC. Amino acid sequence: CASSYAELTGPNAYGYTF. This chain links TRBV11-1 with TRBJ1-2; D not certain. Germline V gene sequence: CDR1 SGHAT, CDR2 FQDESV (reference sequence). With 4 bases removed from V and 4 bases from J, the gap between germline ends came to 25 bases. CDR3 length: 18 residues.

This clonotype was counted at least ten times. The chain recombines TRBV12-3 or TRBV12-4 with TRBJ1-2, with TRBD1 identical over 9 bases. Trimming cost V 6 bases and J 5 bases; bases outside gene matches: 10. The CDR3 is 15 amino acids. The CDR3 coding sequence is TGTGCCAGCAGCACCGGGACAGGGACCAGGTATGGCTACACCTTC. Translating gives CASSTGTGTRYGYTF.

This clonotype occurred many times. The rearrangement uses TRBV6-1 and TRBJ2-7, with a weak D call TRBD2 (6 bases). Germline assignment: CDR1 MNHNS and CDR2 SASEGT. V dropped 4 bases and J dropped 0 bases, with 10 bases sitting between them. CDR3 length: 14 amino acids. This chain's CDR3 is CASSAVGGSYEQYF. The DNA for the CDR3 is TGTGCCAGCAGTGCTGTCGGGGGCTCCTACGAGCAGTACTTC.

This clonotype showed up just a few times. The chain joins TRBV18 to TRBJ1-1; 10 bases fit TRBD1. The ends lost 4 bases at V and 6 bases at J; junction bases unmatched: 5. The CDR3 contains 14 residues. Germline loops: CDR1 KGHSH, CDR2 LQKENI. The CDR3 spells CASSQWDRGSEAFF. CDR3 nucleotides: TGTGCCAGCTCACAGTGGGACAGGGGATCTGAAGCTTTCTTT.

This clonotype came up a few times. The V gene is TRBV7-2, the J gene TRBJ2-2; D gene ambiguous. Per germline, CDR1 SGHTA and CDR2 FQGNSA. V lost 4 bases, J lost 4 bases, and 10 bases lay in between. The CDR3 is 14 amino acids. The DNA of the CDR3 is TGTGCCAGCAGCTCCGCTGCCTTCACCGGGGAGCTGTTTTTT. Protein: CASSSAAFTGELFF. The complete variable domain, with remaining parts taken from reference TRBV7-2 and TRBJ2-2, reads GAGVSQSPSNKVTEKGKDVELRCDPISGHTALYWYRQSLGQGLEFLIYFQGNSAPDKSGLPSDRFSAERTGGSVSTLTIQRTQQEDSAVYLCASSSAAFTGELFFGEGSRLTVL.

This clonotype was detected only a few times. V and J are TRBV11-3 and TRBJ2-2; D possibly corresponds to TRBD1 (6 bases). The ends were cut back, 1 base at V and 4 bases at J, with 7 bases in the middle. The V gene's germline CDR1 is SGHNT and CDR2 YENEEA. The CDR3 runs 14 residues. The CDR3 is CASSLGQVTGELFF. In DNA form, the CDR3 reads TGTGCCAGCAGCTTAGGACAGGTCACCGGGGAGCTGTTTTTT. The whole variable domain, filled in from reference TRBV11-3 and TRBJ2-2, reads EAGVVQSPRYKIIEKKQPVAFWCNPISGHNTLYWYLQNLGQGPELLIRYENEEAVDDSQLPKDRFSAERLKGVDSTLKIQPAELGDSAVYLCASSLGQVTGELFFGEGSRLTVL.

This clonotype was recorded a few times. The chain carries TRBV9 and TRBJ2-3; D is ambiguous. V was cut by 0 bases and J by 3 bases, with 11 bases left in between. CDR3 size: 15 residues. Germline values: CDR1 SGDLS, CDR2 YYNGEE. The CDR3 DNA reads as TGTGCCAGCAGCGTAGAGCAGGTTATTACAGATACGCAGTATTTT. This encodes CASSVEQVITDTQYF.

This clonotype was counted a few times. The V gene is TRBV2, the J gene TRBJ1-2, with D maybe TRBD1 (5 bases). The CDR3 loop spans 13 amino acids. Per the germline V gene, CDR1 is SNHLY and CDR2 is FYNNEI. CDR3 protein: CGTTATANYGYTF. In DNA form, the CDR3 reads TGTGGCACGACAGCGACTGCTAACTATGGCTACACCTTC. The entire variable domain, with the rest obtained from reference TRBV2 and TRBJ1-2, is as follows: EPEVTQTPSHQVTQMGQEVILRCVPISNHLYFYWYRQILGQKVEFLVSFYNNEISEKSEIFDDQFSVERPDGSNFTLKIRSTKLEDSAMYFCGTTATANYGYTFGSGTRLTVV.

Ten or more counts support this clonotype. V and J are TRBV28 and TRBJ2-5; D is undetermined. Germline CDR1 and CDR2: MDHEN and SYDVKM. CDR3 size: 11 residues. Trimming shortened V by 7 bases and J by 5 bases, and 8 bases separated the two germline ends. The CDR3 sequence: CASTRMETQYF. The CDR3 DNA sequence: TGTGCCAGCACTCGAATGGAGACCCAGTACTTC.